This TCR beta chain is drawn from a study of T cells after yellow fever vaccination. Using its own MiXCR run on the 5' RACE reads, TCRdb lists one record per CDR3 protein. Among more than 250,000 distinct CDR3 sequences, around 6.8% were seen once, and the ten largest hold around 17%. This CDR3 contains 13 residues. Deletions cut 5 bases from V and 8 bases from J, with 15 bases between. The sample here was PBMCs, taken approximately 47 days after the first yellow fever vaccination. This clonotype was obtained from a man between 18 and 35 years old who received the YFV17D yellow fever vaccine. This rearrangement joins TRBV12-3 or TRBV12-4 to TRBJ1-2; unclear D gene. CDR3 DNA: TGTGCCAGCAGTCCAATACGGGGAGGAGGCTACACCTTC. This codes for CASSPIRGGGYTF.